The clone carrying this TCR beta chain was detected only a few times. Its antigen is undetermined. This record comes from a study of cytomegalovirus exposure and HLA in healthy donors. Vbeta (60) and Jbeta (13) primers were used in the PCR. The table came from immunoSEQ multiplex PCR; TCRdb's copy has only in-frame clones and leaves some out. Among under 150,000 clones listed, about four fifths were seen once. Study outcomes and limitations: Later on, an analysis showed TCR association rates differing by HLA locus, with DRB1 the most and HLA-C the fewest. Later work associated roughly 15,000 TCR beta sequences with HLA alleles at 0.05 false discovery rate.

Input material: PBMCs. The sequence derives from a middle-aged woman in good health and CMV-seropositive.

CDR3 region: CASSPLKLAGRLETQYF. For the CDR3, the DNA is TGTGCCAGCAGCCCCCTAAAACTAGCGGGGAGACTGGAGACCCAGTACTTC. V and J are TRBV13 and TRBJ2-5, with 10 bases aligning to TRBD2. This CDR3 has 17 amino acids. CDR1 and CDR2 from the germline V gene are PRHDT and FYEKMQ (reference sequence). J gave up 5 bases and V 5 bases, and 14 bases lay outside the gene matches. Variable domain in full (rest from reference TRBV13 and TRBJ2-5): AAGVIQSPRHLIKEKRETATLKCYPIPRHDTVYWYQQGPGQDPQFLISFYEKMQSDKGSIPDRFSAQQFSDYHSELNMSSLELGDSALYFCASSPLKLAGRLETQYFGPGTRLLVL.